Each of the 8 T cell receptor beta chains below was sequenced from the same sample in a study of blood T cell repertoires in COVID-19. Assay: immunoSEQ multiplex PCR; the TCRdb copy retains only in-frame clones and omits some. The table records 150,000 to 200,000 clones, 88% of them present only once. The source material was PBMCs or T cells enriched from blood (not recorded which). All receptors come from a woman aged 45-60 years who had recovered from COVID-19.

The rearrangement joins TRBV18 to TRBJ1-3, with no clear D. The CDR3 is made up of 14 amino acids. Germline CDR1 is KGHSH and CDR2 is LQKENI. With 3 bases removed from V and 1 base from J, the gap between germline ends came to 7 bases. The CDR3: CASSPAGSGNTIYF. The CDR3 DNA is TGTGCCAGCTCACCTGCCGGGTCTGGAAACACCATATATTTT.

This chain joins TRBV7-2 and TRBJ2-2; 7 positions match TRBD2. Germline loops: CDR1 SGHTA, CDR2 FQGNSA. CDR3 length equals 16 residues. Trimming removed 1 base from V and 5 bases from J; junction bases left unmatched: 7. Here the CDR3 reads CASSLVPGGGTGELFF. The CDR3 bases are TGTGCCAGCAGCTTAGTACCCGGGGGAGGGACCGGGGAGCTGTTTTTT. Full variable domain (outside the CDR3, taken from reference TRBV7-2 and TRBJ2-2): GAGVSQSPSNKVTEKGKDVELRCDPISGHTALYWYRQSLGQGLEFLIYFQGNSAPDKSGLPSDRFSAERTGGSVSTLTIQRTQQEDSAVYLCASSLVPGGGTGELFFGEGSRLTVL.

The chain employs TRBV6-5 and TRBJ2-1, with 9 bases lining up with TRBD1. The J segment lost 9 bases and the V segment lost 6 bases, leaving 6 bases of the junction unmatched. The CDR3 spans 13 residues. Germline CDR1 and CDR2: MNHEY and SVGAGI. The CDR3 sequence: CASRAGTGSEQFF. CDR3 bases: TGTGCCAGCAGAGCAGGGACAGGGAGTGAGCAGTTCTTC.

J is TRBJ1-1 and V is TRBV18, with 7 bases lining up with TRBD1. The V segment lost 6 bases and the J segment 0 bases; nucleotides outside the gene matches: 7. The CDR3 is 15 amino acids. CDR1 is KGHSH, CDR2 LQKENI, per germline. The CDR3 coding sequence is TGTGCCAGCTCGCAACAGGGACAGCTGAACACTGAAGCTTTCTTT. It codes for CASSQQGQLNTEAFF.

The V gene is TRBV18, the J gene TRBJ1-1; tentative D call: TRBD1 (5 bases). CDR1 is KGHSH, CDR2 LQKENI, per germline. The CDR3 is 14 residues long. Trimming took 6 bases from V and 2 from J, leaving 13 bases between them. CDR3 sequence (DNA): TGTGCCAGCTCCCACGGACAAGCAAACACTGAAGCTTTCTTT. This codes for CASSHGQANTEAFF.

The table lists this clone with a count of one. The chain employs TRBV7-2 and TRBJ2-7, with TRBD2 matching 7 bases. V was clipped by 5 bases and J by 5 bases; unmatched bases: 15. CDR1 is SGHTA, CDR2 FQGNSA, per germline. The CDR3 totals 16 residues. The CDR3 protein is CASSPIAGTNRHEQYF. The CDR3 bases are TGTGCCAGCAGCCCGATCGCGGGGACTAACCGGCACGAGCAGTACTTC.

The gene calls are TRBV5-6 and TRBJ2-7; 11 nucleotides agree with TRBD2. Per the germline V gene, CDR1 is SGHDT and CDR2 is YYEEEE. V was clipped by 0 bases and J by 2 bases; unmatched bases: 1. The CDR3 extends over 15 amino acids. In DNA form, the CDR3 reads TGTGCCAGCAGCTTGGGACTAGCGGGGACCTACGAGCAGTACTTC. Its protein is CASSLGLAGTYEQYF. Together with reference TRBV5-6 and TRBJ2-7, the CDR3 gives the full variable domain: DAGVTQSPTHLIKTRGQQVTLRCSPKSGHDTVSWYQQALGQGPQFIFQYYEEEERQRGNFPDRFSGHQFPNYSSELNVNALLLGDSALYLCASSLGLAGTYEQYFGPGTRLTVT.

The chain couples TRBV7-9 to TRBJ2-5; TRBD2 agrees at 10 bases. The CDR3 covers 17 residues. Germline trimming cut 4 bases from V and 4 bases from J; bases unmatched to any gene: 12. Germline V gene lookup returns CDR1 SEHNR and CDR2 FQNEAQ (reference sequence). The CDR3: CASSSRDSGGARETQYF. CDR3 DNA sequence: TGTGCCAGCAGCTCCCGTGACAGCGGGGGGGCCAGAGAGACCCAGTACTTC.